This paragraph reports one TCR beta chain. Its matching antigen is unknown. CDR1 is ENHRY, CDR2 SYGVKD, per germline. The CDR3 is 16 residues long. The data are from a study of regulatory T cells in long-lasting Graves disease. Building the TCR beta libraries relied on iRepertoire HTBI primers, and CDR3 regions underwent Arm-PCR. TCRdb reprocessed the multiplex PCR reads via MiXCR and lists one record per CDR3 protein. This sample yields a few hundred thousand distinct CDR3 sequences, of which 20% to 25% are seen a single time; just over 55% belongs to the top ten. Time point in this sample: persistent/refractory GD, antithyroid drugs over 5 years with positive TRAb. PBMC RNA was the source of the TCR library. From each patient, about 8.5 milliliters of peripheral blood was drawn and collected into an EDTA anticoagulant tube. Study-level results: TRBV28 was favored in persistent disease, as were TRBJ1-2 and TRBJ2-5.

Sequencing was performed on peripheral blood mononuclear cells (PBMCs), taken when the disease was refractory, from a patient treated with antithyroid drugs. V usage is TRBV10-3 and J usage is TRBJ2-3; 13 bases are a match to TRBD2. The end of the DNA is better explained by TRBJ2-1, so the J call may be wrong. This receptor was obtained from a female donor with Graves disease. In DNA, the CDR3 is TGTGCCATCAGCGCAACTAGCGGGAGGGCGAACAATGAGCAGTTCTTC. It encodes CAISATSGRANNEQFF.